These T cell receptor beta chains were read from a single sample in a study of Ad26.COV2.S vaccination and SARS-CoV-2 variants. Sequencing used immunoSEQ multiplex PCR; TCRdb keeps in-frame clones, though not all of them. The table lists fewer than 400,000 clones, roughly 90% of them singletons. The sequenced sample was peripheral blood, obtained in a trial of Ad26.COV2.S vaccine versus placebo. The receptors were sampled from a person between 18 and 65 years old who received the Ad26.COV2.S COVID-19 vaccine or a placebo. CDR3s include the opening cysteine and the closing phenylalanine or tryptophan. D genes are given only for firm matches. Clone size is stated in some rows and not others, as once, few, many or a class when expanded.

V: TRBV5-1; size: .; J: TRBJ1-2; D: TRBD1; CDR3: CASSLAYQGVPGGYTF; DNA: TGCGCCAGCAGCTTGGCATATCAGGGGGTCCCGGGTGGCTACACCTTC
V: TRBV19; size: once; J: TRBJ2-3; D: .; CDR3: CASSPEDTDTQYF; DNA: TGTGCCAGTTCGCCTGAGGACACAGATACGCAGTATTTT
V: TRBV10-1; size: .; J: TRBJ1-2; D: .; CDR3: CASSESFDGLYGYTF; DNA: TGCGCCAGCAGTGAGTCTTTCGACGGGCTCTATGGCTACACCTTC
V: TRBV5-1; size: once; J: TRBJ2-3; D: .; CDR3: CASSGAGSSFGTDTQYF; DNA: TGCGCCAGCAGCGGGGCCGGGTCATCTTTTGGCACAGATACGCAGTATTTT
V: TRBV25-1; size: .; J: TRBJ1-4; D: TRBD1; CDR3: CASSEEGAVATNEKLFF; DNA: TGTGCCAGCAGTGAAGAGGGGGCCGTTGCAACTAATGAAAAACTGTTTTTT
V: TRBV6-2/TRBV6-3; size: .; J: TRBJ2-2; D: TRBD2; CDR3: CASSYTGLAGTGELFF; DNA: TGTGCCAGCAGTTACACGGGACTAGCTGGCACCGGGGAGCTGTTTTTT
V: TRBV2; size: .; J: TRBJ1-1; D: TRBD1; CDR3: CASSDPRDRGPGVNTEAFF; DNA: TGTGCCAGCAGTGACCCCCGGGACAGGGGGCCGGGTGTGAACACTGAAGCTTTCTTT
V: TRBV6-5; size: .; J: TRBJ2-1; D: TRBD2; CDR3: CASSYLGLAGDNEQFF; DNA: TGTGCCAGCAGTTATCTAGGCCTAGCGGGGGACAATGAGCAGTTCTTC
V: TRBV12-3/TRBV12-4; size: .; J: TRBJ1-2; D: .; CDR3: CASSLAVNYGYTF; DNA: TGTGCCAGCAGTTTAGCAGTGAACTATGGCTACACCTTC
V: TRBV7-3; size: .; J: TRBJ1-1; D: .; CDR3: CASSLTPPNTEAFF; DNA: TGTGCCAGCAGCTTAACTCCACCGAACACTGAAGCTTTCTTT
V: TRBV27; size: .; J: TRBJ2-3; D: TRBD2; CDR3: CATAPGLAGGKQYF; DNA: TGTGCCACCGCCCCGGGACTAGCGGGAGGAAAGCAGTATTTT
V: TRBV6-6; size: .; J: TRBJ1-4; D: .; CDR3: CASSYNQPATNEKLFF; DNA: TGTGCCAGCAGTTACAATCAGCCCGCAACTAATGAAAAACTGTTTTTT
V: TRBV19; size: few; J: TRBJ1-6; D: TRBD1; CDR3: CASTRDRGRAPLHF; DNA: TGTGCCAGTACCCGGGACAGGGGGCGCGCACCCCTCCACTTT
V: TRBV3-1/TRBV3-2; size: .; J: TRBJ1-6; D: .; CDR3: CASSQGSSYNSPLHF; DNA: TGTGCCAGCAGCCAAGGGAGCTCCTATAATTCACCCCTCCACTTT
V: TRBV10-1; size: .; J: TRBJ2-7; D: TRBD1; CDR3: CASSRGQGKDEQYF; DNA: TGCGCCAGCAGTAGGGGACAGGGGAAGGACGAGCAGTACTTC
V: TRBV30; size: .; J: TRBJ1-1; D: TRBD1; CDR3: CAWSDTGGTEAFF; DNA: TGTGCCTGGAGTGATACAGGGGGAACTGAAGCTTTCTTT
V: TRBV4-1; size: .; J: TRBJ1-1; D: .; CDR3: CASSQVWGPMDTEAFF; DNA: TGCGCCAGCAGCCAAGTGTGGGGGCCCATGGACACTGAAGCTTTCTTT
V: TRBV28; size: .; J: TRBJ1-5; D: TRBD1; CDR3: CASSLAPAGTGGDQPQHF; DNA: TGTGCCAGCAGTTTGGCCCCGGCCGGGACAGGGGGGGATCAGCCCCAGCATTTT
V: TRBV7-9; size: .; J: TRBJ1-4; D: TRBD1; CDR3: CASSSQGIATNEKLFF; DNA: TGTGCCAGCAGCTCACAGGGGATTGCAACTAATGAAAAACTGTTTTTT
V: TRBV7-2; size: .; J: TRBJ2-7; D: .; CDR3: CASSSPGLGYEQYF; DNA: TGTGCCAGCAGCTCCCCGGGTCTCGGCTACGAGCAGTACTTC
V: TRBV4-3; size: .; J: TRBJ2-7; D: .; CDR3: CASSPLIQGGTYEQYF; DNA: TGCGCCAGCAGCCCCCTAATCCAGGGGGGCACCTACGAGCAGTACTTC
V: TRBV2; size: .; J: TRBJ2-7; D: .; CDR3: CASSNGPEQYF; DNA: TGTGCCAGCAGTAACGGCCCTGAGCAGTACTTC
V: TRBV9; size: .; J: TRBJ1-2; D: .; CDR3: CASSVAMDGYYGYTF; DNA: TGTGCCAGCAGCGTGGCCATGGACGGATACTATGGCTACACCTTC
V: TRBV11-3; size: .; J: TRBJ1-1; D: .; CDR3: CASSQTGTVNTEAFF; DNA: TGTGCCAGCAGCCAGACCGGGACCGTCAACACTGAAGCTTTCTTT
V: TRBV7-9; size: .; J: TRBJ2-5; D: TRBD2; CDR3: CASSLSLAGTYQETQYF; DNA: TGTGCCAGCAGCTTGTCGCTAGCGGGGACGTACCAAGAGACCCAGTACTTC
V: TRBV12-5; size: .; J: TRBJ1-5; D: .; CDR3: CASVAGNQPQHF; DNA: TGTGCTAGTGTCGCGGGCAATCAGCCCCAGCATTTT
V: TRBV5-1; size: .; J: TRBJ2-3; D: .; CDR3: CASSLFQGQLTDTQYF; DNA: TGCGCCAGCAGCTTGTTTCAGGGGCAACTCACAGATACGCAGTATTTT
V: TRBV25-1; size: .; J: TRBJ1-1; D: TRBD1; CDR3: CASSEFGGTGEAFF; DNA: TGTGCCAGCAGTGAATTTGGTGGGACAGGCGAAGCTTTCTTT
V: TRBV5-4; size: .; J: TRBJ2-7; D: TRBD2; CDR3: CASSFFGGAPYEQYF; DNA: TGTGCCAGCAGCTTCTTCGGGGGGGCCCCGTACGAGCAGTACTTC
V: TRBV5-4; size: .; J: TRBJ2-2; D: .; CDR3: CASSPKSRGNTGELFF; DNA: TGTGCCAGCAGCCCGAAGAGCAGGGGCAACACCGGGGAGCTGTTTTTT
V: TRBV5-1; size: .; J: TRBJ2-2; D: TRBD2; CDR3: CASSFLAGGNTGELFF; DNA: TGCGCCAGCAGCTTTCTAGCGGGGGGGAACACCGGGGAGCTGTTTTTT
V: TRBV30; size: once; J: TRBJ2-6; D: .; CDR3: CAWSVGVSGANVLTF; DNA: TGTGCCTGGAGTGTAGGGGTCTCTGGGGCCAACGTCCTGACTTTC
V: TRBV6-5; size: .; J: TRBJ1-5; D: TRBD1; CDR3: CASSTTGGRNQPQHF; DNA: TGTGCCAGCAGTACAACAGGGGGCCGCAATCAGCCCCAGCATTTT
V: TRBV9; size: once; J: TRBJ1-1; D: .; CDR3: CASSPLGEAFF; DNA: TGTGCCAGCAGCCCCCTAGGTGAAGCTTTCTTT
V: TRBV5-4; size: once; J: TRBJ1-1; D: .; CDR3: CASSLGDAPAQAFF; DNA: TGTGCCAGCAGCTTGGGGGACGCGCCGGCTCAAGCTTTCTTT
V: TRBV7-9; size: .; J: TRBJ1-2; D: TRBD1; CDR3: CASSFQGADGYTF; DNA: TGTGCCAGCAGCTTCCAGGGGGCGGATGGCTACACCTTC
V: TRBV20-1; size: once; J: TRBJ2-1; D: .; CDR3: CSASDDYTLIDEQFF; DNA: TGCAGTGCTAGTGACGACTATACACTTATCGATGAGCAGTTCTTC
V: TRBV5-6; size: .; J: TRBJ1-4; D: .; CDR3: CASSSGALNEKLFF; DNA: TGTGCCAGCAGCTCAGGGGCCCTTAATGAAAAACTGTTTTTT
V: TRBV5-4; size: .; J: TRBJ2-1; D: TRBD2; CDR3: CASSRTSASSYNEQFF; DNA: TGTGCCAGCAGTAGGACTAGCGCCAGCTCCTACAATGAGCAGTTCTTC
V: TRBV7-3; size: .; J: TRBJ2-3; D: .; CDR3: CASSVYSTDTQYF; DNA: TGTGCCAGCAGCGTCTACAGCACAGATACGCAGTATTTT
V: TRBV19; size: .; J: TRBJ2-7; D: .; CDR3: CASSNYGEQYF; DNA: TGTGCCAGTAGTAACTACGGCGAGCAGTACTTC
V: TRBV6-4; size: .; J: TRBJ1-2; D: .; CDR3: CASSDGRGYGYTF; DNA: TGTGCCAGCAGTGACGGACGGGGCTATGGCTACACCTTC
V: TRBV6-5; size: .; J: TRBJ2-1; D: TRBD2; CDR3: CASTQLAGEEGEQFF; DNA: TGTGCCAGCACCCAACTAGCGGGGGAGGAGGGTGAGCAGTTCTTC
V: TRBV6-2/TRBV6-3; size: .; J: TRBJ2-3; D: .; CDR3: CASSYRRTFTDTQYF; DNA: TGTGCCAGCAGTTATCGACGGACCTTCACAGATACGCAGTATTTT
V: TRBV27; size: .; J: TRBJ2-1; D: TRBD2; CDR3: CATLGAGTSVYNEQFF; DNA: TGTGCCACCCTCGGGGCCGGGACTAGCGTCTACAATGAGCAGTTCTTC
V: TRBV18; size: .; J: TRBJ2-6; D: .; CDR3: CASSPQASSSGANVLTF; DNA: TGTGCCAGCTCCCCCCAGGCCTCCAGCTCTGGGGCCAACGTCCTGACTTTC
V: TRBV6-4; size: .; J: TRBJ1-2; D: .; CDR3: CASSDGLPGPKGYTF; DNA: TGTGCCAGCAGTGACGGACTCCCGGGGCCAAAGGGCTACACCTTC